This entry describes one T cell receptor beta chain. This sample was taken from a study of technical replicates of blood from a handful of donors. Trimming took 6 bases from V and 10 from J; bases not matched to a gene: 6. This CDR3 has 11 residues. Germline V gives CDR1 DFQATT, CDR2 SNEGSKA (reference sequence). Method: immunoSEQ multiplex PCR; TCRdb's copy keeps in-frame clones and lacks some. The table has more than 10,000 clones, 90% to 95% seen once. The sequence came from a human donor in good health. The sequenced material came from PBMCs. The V call is TRBV20-1, the J call TRBJ2-1; 7 nucleotides align to TRBD2. The CDR3 DNA reads TGCAGTGCCCAGACTAGCCACGAGCAGTTCTTC. It specifies CSAQTSHEQFF.